A selection of T cell receptor beta chains follows, all from one sample in a study of T cell responses to AZD1222 COVID-19 vaccine. TCRdb's copy holds only in-frame clones and misses some; the assay was immunoSEQ multiplex PCR. This table has about 85,000 clones, 70% to 90% appearing once. The sample here was peripheral blood, taken on day 0 of AZD1222 vaccination. The receptor set was obtained from an adult in good health. The CDR3 runs from the conserved cysteine through the conserved F or W. Each record gives: D gene, V gene, CDR3 length, J gene, clone size, CDR3 DNA, CDR3 protein. A D gene is named only where the DNA matches it firmly. Clone size appears in some rows only: once, few, many, or a class for an expanded clone.

>TRBD1|TRBV2|14|TRBJ2-5|-
TGTGCCAGCAGTGACAGGGGGCGCAAAGAGACCCAGTACTTC
CASSDRGRKETQYF
>TRBD1|TRBV28|15|TRBJ2-1|-
TGTGCCAGCAGTTTCTCCAGGGGGCGATGGCAGGAGCAGTTCTTC
CASSFSRGRWQEQFF
>-|TRBV10-3|16|TRBJ1-3|-
TGTGCCATCAGGCCCTCGGGGAGGCCCTCTGGAAACACCATATATTTT
CAIRPSGRPSGNTIYF
>-|TRBV5-5|14|TRBJ2-3|-
TGTGCCAGCAGCCCCGGGGTAGTTAAAGATACGCAGTATTTT
CASSPGVVKDTQYF
>TRBD2|TRBV12-5|17|TRBJ2-3|-
TGTGCTAGTGGTTTGGGACTAGCGGGAGGGCCCGGAGATACGCAGTATTTT
CASGLGLAGGPGDTQYF
>TRBD1|TRBV5-6|15|TRBJ1-1|-
TGTGCCAGCAGCTTGTTCGCAGGGGGCTCCACTGAAGCTTTCTTT
CASSLFAGGSTEAFF
>-|TRBV25-1|13|TRBJ1-2|-
TGTGCCAGCAGTATGTCCCGAGTCTATGGCTACACCTTC
CASSMSRVYGYTF
>-|TRBV6-6|15|TRBJ2-1|-
TGTGCCAGCAGTTACACCGCGGACGGTACCAATGAGCAGTTCTTC
CASSYTADGTNEQFF
>-|TRBV7-3|12|TRBJ2-7|-
TGTGCCAGCAGCCCCGGGGGATTAGAGCAGTACTTC
CASSPGGLEQYF
>TRBD1|TRBV6-1|15|TRBJ1-6|-
TGTGCCAGCAGTGAACGGGGGACAGGGAATTCACCCCTCCACTTT
CASSERGTGNSPLHF
>TRBD2|TRBV28|15|TRBJ2-7|-
TGTGCCAGCAGTTTAGGAGGACTAGCTACCTACGAGCAGTACTTC
CASSLGGLATYEQYF
>TRBD1|TRBV10-3|14|TRBJ2-7|-
TGTGCCGCCCACTCGGGACAGGGGTCCTACGAGCAGTACTTC
CAAHSGQGSYEQYF
>-|TRBV5-8|14|TRBJ2-7|-
TGTGCCAGCAGCTCCAGACGCGGTTCCTACGAGCAGTACTTC
CASSSRRGSYEQYF
>-|TRBV25-1|15|TRBJ2-3|-
TGTGCCAGCAGTGAGCCACTTGTAACCGCAGATACGCAGTATTTT
CASSEPLVTADTQYF
>TRBD2|TRBV4-2|15|TRBJ2-7|-
TGTGCCAGCAGCCAGGAACTAGCGGACTCCTACGAGCAGTACTTC
CASSQELADSYEQYF
>TRBD2|TRBV5-1|14|TRBJ2-7|-
TGCGCCAGCAGCTTGACAACGGGAGGCTACGAGCAGTACTTC
CASSLTTGGYEQYF
>-|TRBV28|12|TRBJ1-5|-
TGTGCCAGCAGTTTACCACTCCCGCCCCAGCATTTT
CASSLPLPPQHF
>TRBD1|TRBV11-2|17|TRBJ1-6|-
TGTGCCAGCAGCTTAGGGGCCGGGCAGGGGGCACGGTCACCCCTCCACTTT
CASSLGAGQGARSPLHF
>-|TRBV28|12|TRBJ1-4|-
TGTGCCAGCAGAGGGTCGAATGAAAAACTGTTTTTT
CASRGSNEKLFF
>TRBD1|TRBV6-5|15|TRBJ1-5|once
TGTGCCAGCAGTTTACAGGGGTGGGGCAATCAGCCCCAGCATTTT
CASSLQGWGNQPQHF
>TRBD2|TRBV5-1|15|TRBJ2-1|-
TGCGCCAGCAGCTCGGGACTAGCGGGAGTTCATGAGCAGTTCTTC
CASSSGLAGVHEQFF
>-|TRBV23-1|13|TRBJ2-7|few
TGCGCCAGCAGTCAAGGACAGCCCTACGAGCAGTACTTC
CASSQGQPYEQYF
>TRBD1|TRBV27|15|TRBJ2-1|-
TGTGCCAGCAGTTCGGGACAGTCCTTGTACAATGAGCAGTTCTTC
CASSSGQSLYNEQFF
>-|TRBV28|15|TRBJ2-1|once
TGTGCCAGCAGCCCTGTGGGGGATTGGGACAATGAGCAGTTCTTC
CASSPVGDWDNEQFF
>-|TRBV9|14|TRBJ1-5|-
TGTGCCAGCAGCTCAGGGAGCTCGGGTCAGCCCCAGCATTTT
CASSSGSSGQPQHF
>-|TRBV9|14|TRBJ2-5|-
TGTGCCAGCAGCGTTTCTACGAGATGGGAGACCCAGTACTTC
CASSVSTRWETQYF
>TRBD2|TRBV6-2/TRBV6-3|15|TRBJ2-7|-
TGTGCCAGCAGTTCCTACCGGACTAGCGGGAACGAGCAGTACTTC
CASSSYRTSGNEQYF
>-|TRBV7-9|13|TRBJ1-3|-
TGTGCCAGCAGCTTAGGATACGGAAACACCATATATTTT
CASSLGYGNTIYF
>-|TRBV29-1|13|TRBJ2-2|once
TGCAGCGTTGATCAGGGGTACACCGGGGAGCTGTTTTTT
CSVDQGYTGELFF
>-|TRBV28|16|TRBJ1-4|-
TGTGCCAGCAGTCCGGACAGCCGTGCGCCTAATGAAAAACTGTTTTTT
CASSPDSRAPNEKLFF
>-|TRBV7-9|15|TRBJ1-6|once
TGTGCCAGCAGCTCGTATCGGGTTATCAATTCACCCCTCCACTTT
CASSSYRVINSPLHF